This TCR beta chain stems from a study of cytomegalovirus exposure and HLA in healthy donors. PCR amplification relied on 60 Vbeta primers (plus 13 Jbeta primers). Assay used: immunoSEQ multiplex PCR; TCRdb lists only in-frame clones, some missing. The table has fewer than 150,000 clones, 77% seen once. The clonotype comes from a man aged 30-40 years in good health and CMV-seronegative. Source material: PBMCs.

The CDR3 loop is CASSARSGRLVTGELFF. CDR3 nucleotides: TGTGCCAGCAGCGCTAGGAGCGGGAGGCTGGTCACCGGGGAGCTGTTTTTT. The chain carries TRBV7-8 and TRBJ2-2, with TRBD2 matching over 9 bases. J was trimmed by 4 bases and V by 5 bases; bases with no gene match: 11. This CDR3 is built from 17 residues. From germline, CDR1 is SGHVS and CDR2 FQNEAQ.